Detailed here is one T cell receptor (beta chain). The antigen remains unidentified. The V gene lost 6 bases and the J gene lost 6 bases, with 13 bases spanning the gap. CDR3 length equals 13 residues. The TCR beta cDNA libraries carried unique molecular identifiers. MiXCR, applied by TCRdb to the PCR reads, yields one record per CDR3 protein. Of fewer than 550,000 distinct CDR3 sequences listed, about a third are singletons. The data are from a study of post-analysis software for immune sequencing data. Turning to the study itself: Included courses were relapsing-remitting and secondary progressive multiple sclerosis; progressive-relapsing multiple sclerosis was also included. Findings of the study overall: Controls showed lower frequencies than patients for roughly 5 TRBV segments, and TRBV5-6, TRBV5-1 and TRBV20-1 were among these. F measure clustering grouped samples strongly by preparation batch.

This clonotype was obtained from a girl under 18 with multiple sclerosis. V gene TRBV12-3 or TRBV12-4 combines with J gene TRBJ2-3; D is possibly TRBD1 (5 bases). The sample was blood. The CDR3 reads CASSRERSDTQYF. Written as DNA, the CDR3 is TGTGCCAGCAGCAGGGAACGGTCTGATACGCAGTATTTT.